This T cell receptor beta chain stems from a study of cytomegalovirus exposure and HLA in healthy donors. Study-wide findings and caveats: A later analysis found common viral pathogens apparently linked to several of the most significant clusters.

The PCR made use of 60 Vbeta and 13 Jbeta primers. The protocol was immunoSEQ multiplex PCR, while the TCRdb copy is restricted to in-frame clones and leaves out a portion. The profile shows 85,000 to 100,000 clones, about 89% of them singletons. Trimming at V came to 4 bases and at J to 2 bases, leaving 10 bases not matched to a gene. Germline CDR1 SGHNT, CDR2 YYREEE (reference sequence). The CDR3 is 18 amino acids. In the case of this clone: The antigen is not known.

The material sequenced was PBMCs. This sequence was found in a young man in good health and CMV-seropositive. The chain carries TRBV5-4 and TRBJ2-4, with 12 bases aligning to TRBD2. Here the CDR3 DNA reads TGTGCCAGCAGCGTGAGACTAGCGGGAGTACTTTCCAAAAACATTCAGTACTTC. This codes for CASSVRLAGVLSKNIQYF.